This TCR beta chain was captured by sequencing in a study of control samples from healthy donors and cancer patients. The V end was cut by 5 bases, the J end by 2 bases, with 10 bases between. The CDR3 is 14 residues long. Germline-derived CDR1 and CDR2 are SGHAT and FQNNGV. Generated by immunoSEQ multiplex PCR, the TCRdb table keeps only in-frame clones and is missing some. Here the sample spans 230,000 or so clones, 85% to 95% being singletons. This chain connects TRBV11-2 to TRBJ1-5, with D maybe TRBD1 (5 bases). The sequencing sample was made of blood. The origin of this receptor is a man aged 50 or older in good health. The CDR3 sequence is CASSRGAGNQPQHF. The CDR3 coding sequence is TGTGCCAGCAGCCGCGGGGCTGGCAATCAGCCCCAGCATTTT.